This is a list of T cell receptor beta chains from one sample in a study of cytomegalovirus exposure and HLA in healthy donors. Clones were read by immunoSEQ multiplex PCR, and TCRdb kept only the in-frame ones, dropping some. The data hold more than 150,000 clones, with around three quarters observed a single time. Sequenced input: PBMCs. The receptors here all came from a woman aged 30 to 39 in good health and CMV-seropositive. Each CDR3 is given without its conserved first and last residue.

CDR3 protein: ASRRLQGTTYEQY
V gene: TRBV6-1

CDR3 protein: ASSHPQGTSGAGEQY
V gene: TRBV4-2

CDR3 protein: ASSLPDRIQETQY
V gene: TRBV5-4

CDR3 protein: ASSQDRTGHFYGYT
V gene: TRBV4-3

CDR3 protein: ASSLPGGTQAYEQY
V gene: TRBV7-9

CDR3 protein: ASSPTGSPPYEQY
V gene: TRBV5-1

CDR3 protein: ASNPGGHTGELF
V gene: TRBV27

CDR3 protein: ASRSGTGGAYEQY
V gene: TRBV4-3

CDR3 protein: ASATFGQGGDTGELF
V gene: TRBV28

CDR3 protein: ASSRTGAVTYGYT
V gene: TRBV6-1

CDR3 protein: SVGGPGDYGYT
V gene: TRBV29-1

CDR3 protein: ASSHPTSGGQTGGEQF
V gene: TRBV9

CDR3 protein: SSSRQGSYEQY
V gene: TRBV7-9

CDR3 protein: ASSLEGQRETQY
V gene: TRBV7-2

CDR3 protein: ASSEASGRGTDTQY
V gene: TRBV6-4

CDR3 protein: ASSVGGGNNEQF
V gene: TRBV9

CDR3 protein: ASTWDSSYEQY
V gene: TRBV6-5

CDR3 protein: ASSEVREGTGELF
V gene: TRBV2

CDR3 protein: ASSSLNTGELF
V gene: TRBV9

CDR3 protein: ASSLTGPGANVLT
V gene: TRBV7-3

CDR3 protein: ASSQTTGSGNTIY
V gene: TRBV4-3

CDR3 protein: ASSVSGAYSYEQY
V gene: TRBV19

CDR3 protein: ASSRQGTAGELF
V gene: TRBV6-5

CDR3 protein: ASSQSPLRGSPLH
V gene: TRBV16

CDR3 protein: ASSQDGGAEQY
V gene: TRBV11-3

CDR3 protein: ASSEGSGTGPLH
V gene: TRBV6-1

CDR3 protein: ASSQDRRWREYPEETQY
V gene: TRBV4-1

CDR3 protein: ASNTGQITDTQY
V gene: TRBV28

CDR3 protein: ASSQPGGQGVETQY
V gene: TRBV6-6

CDR3 protein: ASSATSGGAAETQY
V gene: TRBV6-4

CDR3 protein: ASTFGTGATEQY
V gene: TRBV6-1

CDR3 protein: SVGDRGYEQY
V gene: TRBV29-1

CDR3 protein: ASSNGQAYGYT
V gene: TRBV6-5

CDR3 protein: ASSYGDSGGYEQY
V gene: TRBV6-5

CDR3 protein: ASSYSRTGAYEQY
V gene: TRBV6-5

CDR3 protein: ASTPGQGYRDTGELF
V gene: TRBV28

CDR3 protein: ASSLTGDREAF
V gene: TRBV11-2

CDR3 protein: SVGRGGYTGELF
V gene: TRBV29-1

CDR3 protein: AIRGALSEDTEAF
V gene: TRBV10-3

CDR3 protein: ASSVGRTSGYDEQY
V gene: TRBV9

CDR3 protein: ASSDEGTEERITEAF
V gene: TRBV5-4

CDR3 protein: ASSVVGDYEETQY
V gene: TRBV9

CDR3 protein: ASSEGTNVKF
V gene: TRBV5-4